The 27 T cell receptor beta chains given below trace back to one sample, sequenced in a study of response to subunit inactivated influenza vaccine. TCRdb independently ran MiXCR on the RT-PCR reads; one entry per CDR3 protein. The sample holds more than 600,000 distinct CDR3 sequences, less than 20% seen once. This specimen consisted of PBMCs from blood, obtained 5 to 6 days after vaccination. Receptors originate from a man between 45 and 60 years old who received an inactivated influenza vaccine.

The chain uses TRBV5-1 and TRBJ1-1, with 10 positions matching TRBD1. Looked up from germline, CDR1 is SGHRS and CDR2 is YFSETQ. This CDR3 has 16 amino acids. The junction had 6 bases not matched to a gene; V was cut back by 4 bases and J by 0 bases. CDR3 in DNA: TGCGCCAGCAGCCCGGGACAGGGGTTTCTGAACACTGAAGCTTTCTTT. Protein product: CASSPGQGFLNTEAFF.

The V call is TRBV3-1, the J call TRBJ2-1; 7 nucleotides agree with TRBD2. The CDR3 covers 12 residues. The germline V gene encodes CDR1 LGHDT and CDR2 YNNKEL (reference sequence). V shed 1 base, J shed 13 bases, and the junction held 4 bases outside the gene matches. The CDR3 region has the DNA TGTGCCAGCAGCCAAGTACTAGCGCCACAGTTCTTC. Translating gives CASSQVLAPQFF.

This clonotype has more than one count but fewer than ten. The chain uses TRBV29-1 and TRBJ2-7, with D perhaps TRBD1 (6 bases). V was cut by 4 bases and J by 4 bases, with 8 bases left in between. Germline V gene data show CDR1 as SQVTM and CDR2 as ANQGSEA. The CDR3 has 11 amino acids. The CDR3, as DNA: TGCAGCGTTGGGGGGCTGTACGAGCAGTACTTC. Translating it yields CSVGGLYEQYF.

In this sample, this clonotype turned up many times. V usage is TRBV12-3 or TRBV12-4 and J usage is TRBJ1-1; TRBD1 agrees at 9 bases. V lost 5 bases to trimming and J lost 3 bases; unmatched junction nucleotides: 7. The CDR3 is 15 amino acids. The CDR3: CASSRRDREYTEAFF. In DNA form, the CDR3 reads TGTGCCAGCAGTCGGAGGGACAGGGAGTACACTGAAGCTTTCTTT.

This clonotype was counted only a few times. V usage is TRBV20-1 and J usage is TRBJ1-1, with unresolved D. The V and J ends lost 5 bases and 5 bases respectively, with 9 bases between them. Germline assignment: CDR1 DFQATT and CDR2 SNEGSKA (reference sequence). The CDR3 extends over 11 amino acids. The CDR3 reads CSAALGTEAFF. As DNA, the CDR3 is TGCAGTGCTGCTTTGGGAACTGAAGCTTTCTTT.

There are a few counts of this clonotype. V usage is TRBV7-2 and J usage is TRBJ2-7, with TRBD1 matching 9 bases. Germline values: CDR1 SGHTA, CDR2 FQGNSA. V shed 5 bases, J shed 6 bases, and the junction held 11 bases outside the gene matches. The CDR3 covers 15 residues. CDR3 sequence: CASSRSSTGGAEQYF. The CDR3 DNA sequence: TGTGCCAGCAGCCGGAGCTCGACAGGGGGTGCCGAGCAGTACTTC.

This clonotype was seen only a few times. The chain couples TRBV20-1 to TRBJ2-2, with TRBD1 identical over 10 bases. V shed 6 bases, J shed 5 bases, and the junction held 3 bases outside the gene matches. CDR1 DFQATT and CDR2 SNEGSKA come from the germline V gene (reference sequence). This CDR3 is built from 13 residues. DNA of the CDR3: TGCAGTGCACGGACAGGGGGTACCGGGGAGCTGTTTTTT. Its protein is CSARTGGTGELFF.

This clonotype was seen repeatedly, ten times or more. The rearrangement joins TRBV20-1 to TRBJ2-7; a weak D match, TRBD1 (6 bases). This CDR3 is built from 13 residues. Germline-derived CDR1 and CDR2 are DFQATT and SNEGSKA (reference sequence). V shed 3 bases and J shed 6 bases, with 15 bases lying between them. CDR3 bases: TGCAGTGCTAGGGGTGGACAGCCCTTCGAGCAGTACTTC. Residues: CSARGGQPFEQYF.

The V and J genes are TRBV9 and TRBJ2-1; TRBD2 agrees at 8 bases. Germline CDR1 SGDLS, CDR2 YYNGEE. J lost 8 bases, V lost 4 bases, and 11 bases had no gene match. There are 15 residues in the CDR3. The CDR3 DNA follows: TGTGCCAGCAGCCCCAGCGGGGGCCGTCTCCATGAGCAGTTCTTC. The encoded protein is CASSPSGGRLHEQFF. The full variable domain, completed using reference TRBV9 and TRBJ2-1, is DSGVTQTPKHLITATGQRVTLRCSPRSGDLSVYWYQQSLDQGLQFLIQYYNGEERAKGNILERFSAQQFPDLHSELNLSSLELGDSALYFCASSPSGGRLHEQFFGPGTRLTVL.

The chain links TRBV5-6 to TRBJ2-7; D gene unclear. With 4 bases removed from V and 3 bases from J, the gap between germline ends came to 20 bases. The germline CDR1 and CDR2 sequences are SGHDT and YYEEEE. The CDR3 is 16 residues long. CDR3 sequence (DNA): TGTGCCAGCAGCCCTATCGGGTTAAGACTTAACTACGAGCAGTACTTC. The encoded protein is CASSPIGLRLNYEQYF.

This clonotype was observed a handful of times. This chain connects TRBV6-1 to TRBJ2-5; a possible D gene is TRBD1 (5 bases). The CDR3 has 13 residues. The V gene lost 6 bases and the J gene lost 4 bases, with 12 bases spanning the gap. Germline CDR1 is MNHNS and CDR2 is SASEGT. The CDR3 region is CASRQSGSETQYF. The CDR3 bases are TGTGCCAGCAGGCAGTCAGGGTCAGAGACCCAGTACTTC.

This clonotype has at least ten counts. The gene calls are TRBV6-6 and TRBJ1-2; tentative D call: TRBD1 (5 bases). Germline-derived CDR1 and CDR2 are MNHNY and SVGAGI (reference sequence). The CDR3 sequence is 14 residues long. Between the trimmed V and J ends, which lost 2 bases and 7 bases, there was a span of 14 bases. In DNA form, the CDR3 reads TGTGCCAGCAGTTACGGGCCAACAGGCCGTGGCTACACCTTC. Amino acid sequence: CASSYGPTGRGYTF.

This sequence joins TRBV15 and TRBJ2-5; 8 nucleotides agree with TRBD2. V gave up 3 bases and J gave up 5 bases; unmatched junction bases: 5. The CDR3 contains 14 residues. Germline V gene sequence: CDR1 LNHNV, CDR2 YYDKDF (reference sequence). CDR3 DNA sequence: TGTGCCACCAGCAGGGATAGCGGGAAGGAGACCCAGTACTTC. It yields the protein CATSRDSGKETQYF.

The sample holds a few counts of this clonotype. The junction does not match germline at one end; this may be a read error. The V gene is TRBV9, the J gene TRBJ2-5; TRBD2 matches at 11 bases. In germline, CDR1 is SGDLS, CDR2 YYNGEE. The CDR3 is made up of 17 amino acids. This chain's CDR3 is CASSVETSGRYQETQYF. CDR3 sequence (DNA): TGTGCCAGCAGCGTAGAAACTAGCGGGAGATACCAGGAGACCCAGTACTTC.

This rearrangement joins TRBV20-1 to TRBJ2-7; TRBD2 might be the D (7 bases). V lost 1 base and J lost 2, with 15 bases in between. The CDR3 is made up of 15 amino acids. The germline V gene encodes CDR1 DFQATT and CDR2 SNEGSKA (reference sequence). The CDR3, as DNA: TGCAGTGCTAGAGGACGGGGGGCGGAACCCTACGAGCAGTACTTC. The encoded protein is CSARGRGAEPYEQYF.

The rearrangement uses TRBV24-1 and TRBJ2-3; 8 nucleotides agree with TRBD2. The germline V gene encodes CDR1 KGHDR and CDR2 SFDVKD. Germline trimming cut 6 bases from V and 2 bases from J; bases unmatched to any gene: 6. The CDR3 sequence is 15 residues long. Here the CDR3 reads CATSRSGSYTDTQYF. The CDR3 DNA follows: TGTGCCACCAGTAGGAGCGGGAGTTACACAGATACGCAGTATTTT.

The chain employs TRBV24-1 and TRBJ2-2; D ambiguous. There are 13 residues in the CDR3. The V and J ends lost 9 bases and 3 bases respectively, with 10 bases between them. The germline V gene has CDR1 KGHDR and CDR2 SFDVKD. CDR3 sequence: CATFDSYTGELFF. The CDR3 bases are TGTGCCACCTTCGACTCCTACACCGGGGAGCTGTTTTTT.

This clonotype was recorded many times. The chain links TRBV28 to TRBJ2-7; 15 bases align to TRBD2. V dropped 7 bases and J dropped 3; count of bases not matched to a gene: 1. The CDR3 is 14 amino acids. Per the germline V gene, CDR1 is MDHEN and CDR2 is SYDVKM. Here the CDR3 DNA reads TGTGCCAGCAAGGGACTAGCGGGAGGCTACGAGCAGTACTTC. Its translation is CASKGLAGGYEQYF.

This clonotype has more than one count but fewer than ten. The rearrangement uses TRBV29-1 and TRBJ1-5; TRBD1 might be the D (6 bases). CDR3 size: 12 residues. V was clipped by 0 bases and J by 8 bases, with 8 bases between them. CDR1 is SQVTM and CDR2 is ANQGSEA in the germline V gene. CDR3 sequence: CSVEEQGEPQHF. CDR3 DNA: TGCAGCGTTGAAGAACAGGGAGAGCCCCAGCATTTT. Looking up the rest from reference TRBV29-1 and TRBJ1-5 gives the full variable domain: SAVISQKPSRDICQRGTSLTIQCQVDSQVTMMFWYRQQPGQSLTLIATANQGSEATYESGFVIDKFPISRPNLTFSTLTVSNMSPEDSSIYLCSVEEQGEPQHFGDGTRLSIL.

The V call is TRBV2, the J call TRBJ2-7, with 8 positions matching TRBD2. The length of the CDR3 is 12 residues. CDR1 and CDR2 from the germline V gene are SNHLY and FYNNEI. The chain's CDR3 is CSSGLAGYEQYF. The CDR3, as DNA: TGTAGCAGTGGGCTAGCGGGCTACGAGCAGTACTTC.

In its sample, this clonotype was seen a few times. The chain is built from TRBV10-3 and TRBJ1-1; 7 positions match TRBD1. CDR3 size: 14 residues. With V trimmed by 4 bases and J by 0 bases, 2 bases remained unmatched. Germline CDR1 and CDR2: ENHRY and SYGVKD. The CDR3 DNA reads TGTGCCATCAGTGGGGGACAGTTGAACACTGAAGCTTTCTTT. It yields the protein CAISGGQLNTEAFF.

V gene TRBV4-3 combines with J gene TRBJ2-1, with D maybe TRBD2 (6 bases). Germline V gene sequence: CDR1 LGHNA, CDR2 YSLEER. The CDR3 is made up of 14 amino acids. The V end lost 0 bases, the J end lost 5 bases, and 8 bases lay between the germline ends. This CDR3 reads CASSQESSDNEQFF. In DNA form, the CDR3 reads TGCGCCAGCAGCCAAGAGTCTAGCGACAATGAGCAGTTCTTC.

This sequence joins TRBV25-1 and TRBJ2-7, with no clear D. The length of the CDR3 is 14 residues. V gave up 8 bases and J gave up 2 bases, with 16 bases separating them. Germline CDR1 reads MGHDK; CDR2 reads SYGVNS. The CDR3 loop is CASRTPGITYEQYF. CDR3 in DNA: TGTGCCAGCCGGACCCCGGGTATCACCTACGAGCAGTACTTC.

CDR3 in amino acids: CASSENIGRPADTQYF. CDR3 DNA sequence: TGCGCCAGCAGTGAGAACATTGGGAGACCGGCAGATACGCAGTATTTT. The chain combines TRBV10-2 with TRBJ2-3; D may be TRBD2 (5 bases). Germline V gene lookup returns CDR1 WSHSY and CDR2 SAAADI. This CDR3 has 16 amino acids. The V end lost 2 bases, the J end lost 4 bases, and 16 bases lay between the germline ends.

This clonotype was recorded a few times. This rearrangement joins TRBV10-2 to TRBJ2-7; D unresolved. CDR3 size: 14 residues. The germline V gene encodes CDR1 WSHSY and CDR2 SAAADI. Trimming removed 6 bases at V and 3 bases at J, with 15 bases between. Here the CDR3 DNA reads TGCGCCAGCAGGGCCGGTTCTAGTATCTACGAGCAGTACTTC. Translation gives CASRAGSSIYEQYF.

This clonotype showed up many times. The chain is built from TRBV9 and TRBJ1-2, with D uncertain. CDR3 length: 11 residues. Trimming removed 0 bases at V and 5 bases at J, with 2 bases between. The germline V gene encodes CDR1 SGDLS and CDR2 YYNGEE. The CDR3 loop is CASSVGYGYTF. In DNA form, the CDR3 reads TGTGCCAGCAGCGTAGGGTATGGCTACACCTTC.

The CDR3 region is CSARSGTGGWDQPQHF. The CDR3 DNA reads TGCAGTGCTCGGTCCGGGACAGGGGGCTGGGATCAGCCCCAGCATTTT. V usage is TRBV20-1 and J usage is TRBJ1-5, with 12 bases lining up with TRBD1. Germline values: CDR1 DFQATT, CDR2 SNEGSKA (reference sequence). V gave up 5 bases and J gave up 5 bases; unmatched junction bases: 10. The CDR3 is 16 residues long.